The 17 T cell receptor beta chains in this list originate from one sample, sequenced in a study of T cells after yellow fever vaccination. A single record per CDR3 protein comes from TCRdb applying MiXCR to the 5' RACE reads. The table includes nearly 300,000 distinct CDR3 sequences, around 8.6% detected once. Sequenced here: CD4+ T cells sorted from PBMCs, sampled 5 days after the yellow fever booster vaccination. The receptors derive from a man between 18 and 35 years old who received the YFV17D yellow fever vaccine.

Only a few counts were recorded for this clonotype. The chain recombines TRBV4-3 with TRBJ1-2; D uncertain. The CDR3 has 15 residues. Germline V gives CDR1 LGHNA, CDR2 YSLEER. The germline V and J ends were trimmed by 0 bases and 4 bases, with 12 bases remaining between them. Here the CDR3 DNA reads TGCGCCAGCAGCCAAGAGAGGACGGGAGTCTATGGCTACACCTTC. Protein product: CASSQERTGVYGYTF.

The chain employs TRBV9 and TRBJ1-5; 8 bases match TRBD1. Germline CDR1 is SGDLS and CDR2 is YYNGEE. The CDR3 is 15 amino acids. V trimming: 3 bases; J trimming: 3 bases; junction bases outside the gene matches: 5. The CDR3 is CASSETGANNQPQHF. The CDR3 nucleotides are TGTGCCAGCAGCGAGACAGGGGCGAACAATCAGCCCCAGCATTTT.

This clonotype was counted ten times or more. The chain employs TRBV14 and TRBJ2-7; possible D gene TRBD2, 5 bases. This CDR3 region has 12 residues. The germline CDR1 and CDR2 sequences are SGHDN and FVKESK. V was clipped by 2 bases and J by 7 bases, with 9 bases between them. The CDR3 DNA is TGTGCCAGCAGCCAACAAAGAGGGGAGCAGTACGTC. Translation: CASSQQRGEQYV.

This clonotype was seen more than once but under ten times. V and J are TRBV10-2 and TRBJ1-5, with 11 bases matching TRBD1. The CDR3 sequence is 15 residues long. Trimming at V came to 3 bases and at J to 9 bases, leaving 7 bases not matched to a gene. CDR1 WSHSY and CDR2 SAAADI come from the germline V gene. DNA for the CDR3: TGCGCCAGCAGTGATATGGGACAGGGGGTTACGCCCCAGCATTTT. This encodes CASSDMGQGVTPQHF.

This clonotype was counted between two and nine times. The rearrangement links TRBV11-2 to TRBJ1-1, with TRBD1 as a possible D gene (5 bases). The V and J ends lost 6 bases and 11 bases respectively, with 22 bases between them. This CDR3 spans 14 amino acids. Germline-derived CDR1 and CDR2 are SGHAT and FQNNGV. The CDR3 DNA follows: TGTGCCAGCAGACGGCCGGGGCGCAAACAAGGTGCTTTCTTT. Amino acids: CASRRPGRKQGAFF.

This clonotype has just a few counts. V usage is TRBV7-8 and J usage is TRBJ1-4; D is uncertain. V shed 2 bases and J shed 3 bases, with 16 bases lying between them. Per germline, CDR1 SGHVS and CDR2 FQNEAQ. The CDR3 consists of 17 residues. This CDR3 reads CASSLSHRSTSNEKLFF. The DNA for the CDR3 is TGTGCCAGCAGCTTAAGTCACAGATCTACATCTAATGAAAAACTGTTTTTT.

This clonotype was detected many times. This chain uses TRBV30 with TRBJ1-5; TRBD1 matches 7 bases. The length of the CDR3 is 14 residues. The V gene's germline CDR1 is GTSNPN and CDR2 SVGIG (reference sequence). With V trimmed by 1 base and J by 3 bases, 3 bases remained unmatched. The CDR3 sequence is CAWSGDSNNQPQHF. The CDR3 bases are TGTGCCTGGAGTGGGGACAGTAACAATCAGCCCCAGCATTTT. Drawing the rest from reference TRBV30 and TRBJ1-5, the complete variable domain is SQTIHQWPATLVQPVGSPLSLECTVEGTSNPNLYWYRQAAGRGLQLLFYSVGIGQISSEVPQNLSASRPQDRQFILSSKKLLLSDSGFYLCAWSGDSNNQPQHFGDGTRLSIL.

This clonotype was counted ten times or more. CDR3 DNA sequence: TGTGCCAGCATGAGACGGCCGGAAGACACTGAAGCTTTCTTT. This encodes CASMRRPEDTEAFF. The chain has TRBV7-3 and TRBJ1-1; D ambiguous. Germline CDR1 reads SGHTA; CDR2 reads FQGTGA. This CDR3 contains 14 residues. Trimming pared 7 bases from V and 3 bases from J, leaving 15 bases between.

This clonotype was detected only a few times. The chain recombines TRBV12-3 or TRBV12-4 with TRBJ2-1; maybe TRBD2 (6 bases). The CDR3 loop spans 13 amino acids. With 3 bases removed from V and 6 bases from J, the gap between germline ends came to 9 bases. CDR3 amino acids: CASSFGGSNEQFF. Here the CDR3 DNA reads TGTGCCAGCAGTTTTGGGGGGAGCAATGAGCAGTTCTTC.

V and J are TRBV7-3 and TRBJ2-5; TRBD1 matches 9 bases. V lost 5 bases, J lost 5 bases, and 15 bases stayed unmatched. CDR1 SGHTA and CDR2 FQGTGA come from the germline V gene. The CDR3 sequence is 17 residues long. The CDR3 nucleotides are TGTGCCAGCAGCCCGCGGGGTGGGACAGGGTTTACGGAGACCCAGTACTTC. This translates into CASSPRGGTGFTETQYF.

The gene calls are TRBV5-5 and TRBJ1-4, with D maybe TRBD1 (5 bases). The CDR3 totals 12 residues. The germline gives CDR1 SGHKS, CDR2 YYEKEE (reference sequence). The V gene lost 2 bases and the J gene lost 6 bases, with 5 bases spanning the gap. The CDR3 loop is CASSFRDEKLFF. The DNA for the CDR3 is TGTGCCAGCAGCTTCAGGGATGAAAAACTGTTTTTT.

The chain joins TRBV30 to TRBJ1-2; D might be TRBD1 (6 bases). Trimming pared 6 bases from V and 6 bases from J, leaving 23 bases between. The CDR3 runs 15 residues. CDR1 is GTSNPN, CDR2 SVGIG, per germline (reference sequence). DNA of the CDR3: TGTGCCTGTCCCCGAGGGGGTTGGAATTTTAATGGCTACACCTTC. Its translation: CACPRGGWNFNGYTF.

V usage is TRBV18 and J usage is TRBJ1-2, with D unclear. The CDR3 contains 16 residues. V was clipped by 1 base and J by 0 bases, with 12 bases between them. Germline CDR1 is KGHSH and CDR2 is LQKENI. CDR3 coding DNA: TGTGCCAGCTCACCACTTAGAGATACTGCTAACTATGGCTACACCTTC. It codes for CASSPLRDTANYGYTF. The entire variable domain, with the rest obtained from reference TRBV18 and TRBJ1-2, is as follows: NAGVMQNPRHLVRRRGQEARLRCSPMKGHSHVYWYRQLPEEGLKFMVYLQKENIIDESGMPKERFSAEFPKEGPSILRIQQVVRGDSAAYFCASSPLRDTANYGYTFGSGTRLTVV.

There are many counts of this clonotype. The chain links TRBV4-1 to TRBJ2-5; 8 bases agree with TRBD2. CDR1 is MGHRA and CDR2 is YSYEKL in the germline V gene. The CDR3 consists of 16 residues. The junction had 12 bases not matched to a gene; V was cut back by 4 bases and J by 5 bases. The CDR3 is CASSRNAGGIRETQYF. In DNA, the CDR3 is TGCGCCAGCAGCCGTAATGCGGGGGGCATTCGGGAGACCCAGTACTTC.

This clonotype has just a few counts. The chain joins TRBV7-2 to TRBJ1-3, with 9 bases that match TRBD1. Germline V gene sequence: CDR1 SGHTA, CDR2 FQGNSA. The junction had 8 bases not matched to a gene; V was cut back by 1 base and J by 4 bases. This CDR3 region has 17 residues. The CDR3 reads CASSLVGTGLSGNTIYF. For the CDR3, the DNA is TGTGCCAGCAGCTTAGTTGGGACAGGGTTATCCGGAAACACCATATATTTT.

This clonotype was detected a few times. This chain links TRBV29-1 with TRBJ2-5, with D unclear. Germline lookup yields CDR1 SQVTM and CDR2 ANQGSEA. Trimming shortened V by 7 bases and J by 0 bases, and 9 bases separated the two germline ends. CDR3 length: 12 residues. As DNA, the CDR3 is TGCAGCGCCACCCCGGACCAAGAGACCCAGTACTTC. It yields the protein CSATPDQETQYF.

This chain links TRBV5-1 with TRBJ1-3; D gene unclear. Germline loops: CDR1 SGHRS, CDR2 YFSETQ. Trimming shortened V by 4 bases and J by 4 bases, and 18 bases separated the two germline ends. The CDR3 loop spans 16 amino acids. Here the CDR3 DNA reads TGCGCCAGCAGCCCCGCGGGCGGAGGCGCCGGAAACACCATATATTTT. Protein: CASSPAGGGAGNTIYF.